A single sample gave rise to the 17 T cell receptor beta chains below, sequenced in a study of T cells in localized non-small cell lung cancer. Libraries were prepared by immunoSEQ multiplex PCR; TCRdb keeps only in-frame clonotypes and omits some of them. The sample carries approximately 76,000 clones, 70% to 90% recorded once. The sample here was peripheral blood, taken before any cancer treatment. The source is a female donor of 60 years or more with stage I lung adenocarcinoma.

The chain carries TRBV18 and TRBJ2-1; D uncertain. Trimming pared 2 bases from V and 6 bases from J, leaving 11 bases between. The CDR3 is 14 amino acids. Germline V lookup: CDR1 KGHSH, CDR2 LQKENI. CDR3 region: CASSPLKAVNEQFF. The CDR3 nucleotides read TGTGCCAGCTCACCATTGAAGGCGGTCAATGAGCAGTTCTTC.

CDR3 sequence: CASSIGQQETQYF. CDR3 nucleotide sequence: TGTGCCAGCAGTATAGGACAGCAAGAGACCCAGTACTTC. The V gene is TRBV28, the J gene TRBJ2-5; tentatively, D is TRBD1 (6 bases). CDR3 size: 13 residues. V shed 5 bases and J shed 2 bases, with 9 bases lying between them. Looked up from germline, CDR1 is MDHEN and CDR2 is SYDVKM.

CDR3 in amino acids: CASSPQNQPHYLHPFNEQYF. CDR3 nucleotide sequence: TGTGCCAGCAGCCCCCAGAATCAACCCCACTACCTACACCCCTTTAACGAGCAGTACTTC. V is TRBV9 and J is TRBJ2-7; D unresolved. The germline V gene encodes CDR1 SGDLS and CDR2 YYNGEE. This CDR3 is 20 amino acids long. Trimming took off 4 bases at V and 5 bases at J, with 34 bases between the two ends.

The chain is built from TRBV7-2 and TRBJ1-6; tentatively, D is TRBD1 (5 bases). Germline CDR1 is SGHTA and CDR2 is FQGNSA. Deletions cut 1 base from V and 9 bases from J, with 13 bases between. CDR3 length: 15 residues. The CDR3 here is CASSLGAQGGSPLHF. CDR3 bases: TGTGCCAGCAGCTTAGGTGCGCAGGGCGGTTCACCCCTCCACTTT.

The chain couples TRBV19 to TRBJ2-3; 7 nucleotides match TRBD2. V trimming: 8 bases; J trimming: 3 bases; junction bases outside the gene matches: 14. In germline, CDR1 is LNHDA, CDR2 SQIVND (reference sequence). CDR3 length equals 16 residues. The CDR3: CASGGKAGVWTDTQYF. The CDR3 nucleotides read TGTGCCAGTGGGGGGAAGGCGGGAGTGTGGACAGATACGCAGTATTTT.

The chain is built from TRBV9 and TRBJ1-1; D unresolved. In germline, CDR1 is SGDLS, CDR2 YYNGEE. The ends were cut back, 0 bases at V and 3 bases at J, with 12 bases in the middle. This CDR3 contains 15 residues. The CDR3 DNA reads TGTGCCAGCAGCGTAGGGCCCTGGAGGGACACTGAAGCTTTCTTT. Translating it yields CASSVGPWRDTEAFF. Based on the CDR3 plus reference TRBV9 and TRBJ1-1, the full variable domain is DSGVTQTPKHLITATGQRVTLRCSPRSGDLSVYWYQQSLDQGLQFLIQYYNGEERAKGNILERFSAQQFPDLHSELNLSSLELGDSALYFCASSVGPWRDTEAFFGQGTRLTVV.

The V call is TRBV29-1, the J call TRBJ2-5; no clear D. Germline loops: CDR1 SQVTM, CDR2 ANQGSEA. V was pared by 3 bases and J by 5 bases, with 10 bases between. This CDR3 spans 12 amino acids. The CDR3 DNA reads as TGCAGCGTTGAGGAAGGATGGGAGACCCAGTACTTC. Translated, it gives CSVEEGWETQYF.

The chain carries TRBV30 and TRBJ2-6, with no clear D. The germline V gene has CDR1 GTSNPN and CDR2 SVGIG (reference sequence). CDR3 size: 15 residues. V shed 5 bases and J shed 4 bases, with 15 bases lying between them. CDR3 nucleotide sequence: TGTGCCTGGGGCCTCATCCTTTCGGGGGCCAACGTCCTGACTTTC. It yields the protein CAWGLILSGANVLTF.

The chain is built from TRBV7-8 and TRBJ1-1; D ambiguous. Looked up from germline, CDR1 is SGHVS and CDR2 is FQNEAQ. The V end lost 2 bases, the J end lost 0 bases, and 7 bases lay between the germline ends. The CDR3 is 14 residues long. The DNA of the CDR3 is TGTGCCAGCAGCTTAAACGGAATGAACACTGAAGCTTTCTTT. Translating gives CASSLNGMNTEAFF.

This sequence joins TRBV19 and TRBJ2-3, with TRBD2 matching 11 bases. Germline V gene sequence: CDR1 LNHDA, CDR2 SQIVND (reference sequence). V gave up 7 bases and J gave up 10 bases; unmatched junction bases: 10. This CDR3 has 14 amino acids. In DNA form, the CDR3 reads TGTGCCAGTACCGGTTTAGCGGGGGGGCAGGCGCAGTATTTT. This encodes CASTGLAGGQAQYF.

V gene TRBV7-2 combines with J gene TRBJ2-7; D uncertain. V dropped 1 base and J dropped 3 bases, with 7 bases sitting between them. The CDR3 loop spans 13 amino acids. Germline V gene data show CDR1 as SGHTA and CDR2 as FQGNSA. The CDR3 bases are TGTGCCAGCAGCTTAGTCTCGGGCTACGAGCAGTACTTC. Protein product: CASSLVSGYEQYF.

The genes are TRBV18 and TRBJ2-2; 11 bases match TRBD2. Germline loops: CDR1 KGHSH, CDR2 LQKENI. The CDR3 runs 16 residues. The trim removed 3 bases at V and 5 bases at J, leaving 5 bases unmatched. CDR3 nucleotide sequence: TGTGCCAGCTCACCGCTAGCGGGAGGTGAGACCGGGGAGCTGTTTTTT. Encoded protein: CASSPLAGGETGELFF.

On this clone: Other DNA sequences in the same sample also yield this CDR3. The V call is TRBV5-6, the J call TRBJ2-7; possibly TRBD1 for D (6 bases). Germline assignment: CDR1 SGHDT and CDR2 YYEEEE. The CDR3 is 14 residues long. V gave up 1 base and J gave up 3 bases, with 11 bases separating them. CDR3 DNA: TGTGCCAGCAGCTTGACAGGGCGACTCTACGAGCAGTACTTC. Translating it yields CASSLTGRLYEQYF.

V gene TRBV28 combines with J gene TRBJ2-5; 7 positions agree with TRBD2. The CDR3 has 17 amino acids. V lost 5 bases and J lost 4; bases outside the gene matches: 16. The V gene's germline CDR1 is MDHEN and CDR2 SYDVKM. The CDR3 DNA reads TGTGCCAGCAGTCCCGGGGGGAGCGGAAGGGGTGGAGAGACCCAGTACTTC. This codes for CASSPGGSGRGGETQYF.

This clone was seen once. This chain connects TRBV7-6 to TRBJ2-7; D is ambiguous. The CDR3 length is 13 residues. Germline V gene sequence: CDR1 SGHVS, CDR2 FNYEAQ. V dropped 3 bases and J dropped 2 bases, with 8 bases sitting between them. The chain's CDR3 is CASSFELTYEQYF. The CDR3 nucleotides are TGTGCCAGCAGCTTCGAACTTACCTACGAGCAGTACTTC.

V and J are TRBV6-5 and TRBJ1-1; tentative D call: TRBD1 (5 bases). This CDR3 is built from 13 residues. CDR1 and CDR2 (germline): MNHEY, SVGAGI. V gave up 6 bases and J gave up 9 bases, with 17 bases separating them. The CDR3 DNA is TGTGCCAGCAGACCCCTTAGCAGGGCACAAGCTTTCTTT. Protein: CASRPLSRAQAFF.

The chain has TRBV29-1 and TRBJ1-1; the D gene is possibly TRBD1 (5 bases). CDR1 is SQVTM and CDR2 is ANQGSEA in the germline V gene. V lost 5 bases and J 0 bases, leaving 10 bases between the germline ends. This CDR3 has 13 residues. CDR3 residues: CSVKAGMNTEAFF. In DNA, the CDR3 is TGCAGCGTTAAGGCAGGGATGAACACTGAAGCTTTCTTT.